Listed here are 24 T cell receptor beta chains from one sample, sequenced in a study of long-term antiretroviral therapy in people with HIV. Researchers report immunoSEQ v3.0 was run at survey level. The protocol was immunoSEQ multiplex PCR, while the TCRdb copy is restricted to in-frame clones and leaves out a portion. In the table there are about 27,000 clones, 60% to 80% of which are singletons. The input for sequencing was unsorted PBMCs, taken 2.1 years after starting antiretroviral therapy. These receptors were obtained from a man between 25 and 39 years old with HIV.

This clone was recorded only once. This chain connects TRBV7-2 to TRBJ2-1; a weak D match, TRBD2 (6 bases). The germline V gene has CDR1 SGHTA and CDR2 FQGNSA. Trimming pared 5 bases from V and 4 bases from J, leaving 18 bases between. The length of the CDR3 is 16 residues. CDR3 in amino acids: CASSPSSSRGYNEQFF. For the CDR3, the DNA is TGTGCCAGCAGCCCAAGCAGTTCCCGGGGGTACAATGAGCAGTTCTTC. Supplemented by reference TRBV7-2 and TRBJ2-1, the full variable domain reads GAGVSQSPSNKVTEKGKDVELRCDPISGHTALYWYRQSLGQGLEFLIYFQGNSAPDKSGLPSDRFSAERTGGSVSTLTIQRTQQEDSAVYLCASSPSSSRGYNEQFFGPGTRLTVL.

This clone occurred once. This sequence joins TRBV12-5 and TRBJ1-1; D may be TRBD1 (6 bases). The length of the CDR3 is 14 residues. V was trimmed by 7 bases and J by 2 bases, leaving 14 bases between them. In germline, CDR1 is LGHNT, CDR2 FRNRAP. The CDR3 region is CASALDRPNTEAFF. The CDR3 region has the DNA TGTGCTAGTGCCCTGGACAGACCTAACACTGAAGCTTTCTTT.

The table lists this clone with a few counts. The rearrangement uses TRBV6-5 and TRBJ2-2; unclear D gene. This CDR3 is 13 amino acids long. The V gene lost 2 bases and the J gene lost 3 bases, with 4 bases spanning the gap. Germline values: CDR1 MNHEY, CDR2 SVGAGI. CDR3 sequence reads: CASSYQDTGELFF. CDR3 nucleotides: TGTGCCAGCAGTTACCAGGACACCGGGGAGCTGTTTTTT.

The genes are TRBV7-9 and TRBJ1-1; 9 bases are a match to TRBD1. Germline values: CDR1 SEHNR, CDR2 FQNEAQ (reference sequence). The CDR3 loop spans 15 amino acids. The trim removed 6 bases at V and 3 bases at J, leaving 8 bases unmatched. CDR3 loop: CASSSTGGVDTEAFF. The CDR3 DNA reads as TGTGCCAGCAGTTCCACAGGGGGCGTAGACACTGAAGCTTTCTTT.

The genes are TRBV4-1 and TRBJ1-2; TRBD1 matches at 7 bases. From germline, CDR1 is MGHRA and CDR2 YSYEKL. V shed 4 bases, J shed 8 bases, and the junction held 22 bases outside the gene matches. The CDR3 contains 18 residues. The CDR3 DNA follows: TGCGCCAGCAGCCTCGGAAGTTTCACCCGGGACAGCCTTCGGGGCTACACCTTC. Its translation: CASSLGSFTRDSLRGYTF.

This chain connects TRBV30 to TRBJ2-7, with D perhaps TRBD2 (6 bases). The ends were cut back, 5 bases at V and 9 bases at J, with 14 bases in the middle. This CDR3 is built from 11 residues. Germline values: CDR1 GTSNPN, CDR2 SVGIG (reference sequence). The CDR3 region has the DNA TGTGCCTGGGCGGCGGGGTTCGGGCAGTACTTC. Its protein product is CAWAAGFGQYF. The whole variable domain, remainder taken from reference TRBV30 and TRBJ2-7, is SQTIHQWPATLVQPVGSPLSLECTVEGTSNPNLYWYRQAAGRGLQLLFYSVGIGQISSEVPQNLSASRPQDRQFILSSKKLLLSDSGFYLCAWAAGFGQYFGPGTRLTVT.

The chain links TRBV25-1 to TRBJ2-1; D remains unclear. Germline CDR1 MGHDK, CDR2 SYGVNS. Trimming shortened V by 3 bases and J by 1 base, and 7 bases separated the two germline ends. The CDR3 covers 14 residues. The CDR3 reads CASSETPSYNEQFF. The CDR3 DNA follows: TGTGCCAGCAGTGAGACACCTTCCTACAATGAGCAGTTCTTC.

This sequence joins TRBV19 and TRBJ1-5; D is uncertain. The V gene lost 8 bases and the J gene lost 0 bases, with 5 bases spanning the gap. CDR1 LNHDA and CDR2 SQIVND come from the germline V gene (reference sequence). CDR3 size: 12 residues. Here the CDR3 DNA reads TGTGCCAGTTCATATAGCAATCAGCCCCAGCATTTT. This sequence encodes CASSYSNQPQHF.

J is TRBJ1-6 and V is TRBV27; D not certain. Germline loops: CDR1 MNHEY, CDR2 SMNVEV (reference sequence). CDR3 size: 15 residues. Trimming pared 3 bases from V and 5 bases from J, leaving 11 bases between. The CDR3 DNA reads as TGTGCCAGCAGTTTGACCTCGGGAGATAATTCACCCCTCCACTTT. Translating it yields CASSLTSGDNSPLHF.

V is TRBV5-4 and J is TRBJ2-7; 7 nucleotides match TRBD1. Germline CDR1 SGHNT, CDR2 YYREEE (reference sequence). V shed 0 bases, J shed 3 bases, and the junction held 3 bases outside the gene matches. This CDR3 has 14 amino acids. CDR3 coding DNA: TGTGCCAGCAGCTTGGAGGGACAGAGCTACGAGCAGTACTTC. This translates into CASSLEGQSYEQYF.

The CDR3 DNA sequence: TGTGCCAGCAGCTTAGGAGTGTTGGGAAACACCATATATTTT. This translates into CASSLGVLGNTIYF. The V gene is TRBV7-2, the J gene TRBJ1-3; D remains ambiguous. Germline CDR1 SGHTA, CDR2 FQGNSA. Deletions cut 1 base from V and 4 bases from J, with 8 bases between. The CDR3 covers 14 residues.

The rearrangement uses TRBV6-1 and TRBJ2-1; 7 bases line up with TRBD2. Germline CDR1 MNHNS, CDR2 SASEGT. This CDR3 is 14 amino acids long. The V segment lost 6 bases and the J segment 1 base; nucleotides outside the gene matches: 3. For the CDR3, the DNA is TGTGCCAGCAGGCGGGAGTATTCCTACAATGAGCAGTTCTTC. It translates to CASRREYSYNEQFF.

The gene calls are TRBV9 and TRBJ2-3, with TRBD2 identical over 9 bases. V was pared by 3 bases and J by 2 bases, with 7 bases of the junction left unmatched. The CDR3 length is 16 residues. The V gene's germline CDR1 is SGDLS and CDR2 YYNGEE. The CDR3 loop reads CASSDRTSADTDTQYF. The CDR3 nucleotides read TGTGCCAGCAGCGACCGGACTAGCGCGGACACAGATACGCAGTATTTT.

The chain recombines TRBV6-4 with TRBJ2-6, with a tentative D call TRBD2 (5 bases). The V end lost 2 bases, the J end lost 0 bases, and 8 bases lay between the germline ends. Germline CDR1 is MRHNA and CDR2 is SNTAGT. The CDR3 has 16 residues. The DNA for the CDR3 is TGTGCCAGCAGTGACCGGAGCGGCTCTGGGGCCAACGTCCTGACTTTC. It translates to CASSDRSGSGANVLTF.

This clone has just one count. The chain uses TRBV7-9 and TRBJ2-7, with 8 bases that match TRBD1. CDR1 and CDR2 from the germline V gene are SEHNR and FQNEAQ (reference sequence). With V trimmed by 1 base and J by 3 bases, 5 bases remained unmatched. The CDR3 has 15 amino acids. The CDR3 is CASSLGTGSLYEQYF. Written as DNA, the CDR3 is TGTGCCAGCAGCTTAGGGACAGGGAGCCTCTACGAGCAGTACTTC. The variable domain in full, with the rest retrieved from reference TRBV7-9 and TRBJ2-7, is DTGVSQNPRHKITKRGQNVTFRCDPISEHNRLYWYRQTLGQGPEFLTYFQNEAQLEKSRLLSDRFSAERPKGSFSTLEIQRTEQGDSAMYLCASSLGTGSLYEQYFGPGTRLTVT.

The chain has TRBV7-2 and TRBJ2-7; D is uncertain. CDR3 length: 13 amino acids. Germline CDR1 reads SGHTA; CDR2 reads FQGNSA. Trimming stripped 5 bases from V and 4 bases from J, with 12 bases between. The CDR3 loop reads CASSLQLGYEQYF. In DNA form, the CDR3 reads TGTGCCAGCAGCCTTCAGTTGGGATACGAGCAGTACTTC.

This clone was found once. The junction differs from germline at one of its ends, possibly a read error. J is TRBJ1-4 and V is TRBV7-7; TRBD1 aligns across 9 bases. This CDR3 is built from 18 residues. Germline V gene sequence: CDR1 SSHAT, CDR2 FNYEAQ (reference sequence). DNA for the CDR3: TGTGCTAGCAGCTTAGGTTGGACAGGGGATAGAGTGGAAGAGGGACTGTTTTTT. It yields the protein CASSLGWTGDRVEEGLFF.

This clone was seen just once. CDR3 protein: CASSLAGSSGANVLTF. In DNA, the CDR3 is TGTGCCAGCAGCTTAGCGGGCAGCTCTGGGGCCAACGTCCTGACTTTC. The chain carries TRBV7-2 and TRBJ2-6; D is ambiguous. The germline V gene encodes CDR1 SGHTA and CDR2 FQGNSA. V was pared by 0 bases and J by 0 bases, with 6 bases between. The CDR3 totals 16 residues. Together with reference TRBV7-2 and TRBJ2-6, the CDR3 gives the full variable domain: GAGVSQSPSNKVTEKGKDVELRCDPISGHTALYWYRQSLGQGLEFLIYFQGNSAPDKSGLPSDRFSAERTGGSVSTLTIQRTQQEDSAVYLCASSLAGSSGANVLTFGAGSRLTVL.

The rearrangement joins TRBV27 to TRBJ1-5; perhaps TRBD1 as D (6 bases). The length of the CDR3 is 15 residues. Per germline, CDR1 MNHEY and CDR2 SMNVEV (reference sequence). V dropped 4 bases and J dropped 7 bases, with 17 bases sitting between them. CDR3 amino acids: CASSSQQGFDQPQHF. The CDR3 nucleotides read TGTGCCAGCAGTTCTCAACAGGGATTCGACCAGCCCCAGCATTTT.

The chain joins TRBV7-8 to TRBJ1-1; a weak D match, TRBD1 (5 bases). This CDR3 has 15 amino acids. The V gene lost 3 bases and the J gene lost 4 bases, with 15 bases spanning the gap. CDR1 and CDR2 (germline): SGHVS, FQNEAQ. The DNA of the CDR3 is TGTGCCAGCAGCTTCCCGCGGGGGGTTACCACTGAAGCTTTCTTT. This sequence encodes CASSFPRGVTTEAFF.

This chain links TRBV25-1 with TRBJ2-3; D possibly matches TRBD1 or TRBD2 (5 bases each). The V gene's germline CDR1 is MGHDK and CDR2 SYGVNS. Deletions cut 5 bases from V and 10 bases from J, with 10 bases between. CDR3 length: 11 amino acids. The DNA for the CDR3 is TGTGCCAGCAGTCAGCAGGGAGCGCAGTATTTT. It yields the protein CASSQQGAQYF.

The V gene is TRBV5-1, the J gene TRBJ1-5; D is ambiguous. CDR1 and CDR2 from the germline V gene are SGHRS and YFSETQ. V gave up 0 bases and J gave up 1 base, with 8 bases separating them. The CDR3 contains 15 residues. In nucleotides, the CDR3 is TGCGCCAGCAGCTTGGGAGGGTACAGCAATCAGCCCCAGCATTTT. Translation: CASSLGGYSNQPQHF.

The chain couples TRBV27 to TRBJ1-4; TRBD1 agrees at 7 bases. J lost 10 bases, V lost 2 bases, and 10 bases had no gene match. Germline-derived CDR1 and CDR2 are MNHEY and SMNVEV (reference sequence). This CDR3 has 15 residues. The CDR3 sequence is CASSLAGTVKGKLFF. CDR3 nucleotide sequence: TGTGCCAGCAGTTTAGCCGGGACAGTCAAGGGAAAACTGTTTTTT.

This chain links TRBV4-3 with TRBJ2-2; no clear D gene. This CDR3 is built from 12 residues. Germline assignment: CDR1 LGHNA and CDR2 YSLEER. Trimming left V 3 bases short and J 5 bases short, with 4 bases between. The CDR3: CASSHPTGELFF. CDR3 DNA: TGCGCCAGCAGCCATCCGACCGGGGAGCTGTTTTTT.